A single sample gave rise to the 2 T cell receptor beta chains below, sequenced in a study of CD8+CD57+ T cells in acquired aplastic anemia. TCR beta VDJ and CDR3 profiling used genomic DNA as template. One entry per CDR3 protein, called by TCRdb with MiXCR from the reads. The table lists hundreds of thousands of distinct CDR3 sequences, around 68% of them singletons. The sequenced sample consisted of sorted CD4+, CD8+, or CD8+CD57+ T cells (not recorded which) from PBMCs. These receptors were obtained from a human donor in good health, serving as a control.

This chain links TRBV6-2 or TRBV6-3 with TRBJ2-1; D uncertain. The germline V gene encodes CDR1 MNHEY and CDR2 SVGEGT. The CDR3 covers 12 residues. Trimming stripped 2 bases from V and 4 bases from J, with 3 bases between. CDR3 in amino acids: CASSYEYNEQFF. The CDR3 nucleotides are TGTGCCAGCAGTTACGAGTACAATGAGCAGTTCTTC.

The V and J genes are TRBV7-8 and TRBJ1-6, with D unclear. The V gene's germline CDR1 is SGHVS and CDR2 FQNEAQ. The CDR3 consists of 16 residues. V lost 1 base and J 15 bases, leaving 22 bases between the germline ends. Written as DNA, the CDR3 is TGTGCCAGCAGCTTAGGTCAATGCGGGATCGGCTACCTCCTCCACTTT. Translation: CASSLGQCGIGYLLHF.